The 14 T cell receptor beta chains listed next were all sequenced from one sample in a study of blood T cells in healthy people across ages. Next came a second PCR, run for about 6 to 11 cycles, which used a sample-barcoded 5' primer along with a J-beta primer mix. MiXCR was run by TCRdb on the 5' RACE reads, yielding one entry per CDR3 protein. The sample shows 750,000 to 950,000 distinct CDR3 sequences, roughly 28% of them seen only once. This same sample was also part of a study on T cells of mothers and their children.

The sequenced sample was blood. The source is a middle-aged woman in good health.

This clonotype appeared many times. The chain combines TRBV12-3 or TRBV12-4 with TRBJ2-7, with 8 bases matching TRBD2. CDR3 length: 14 amino acids. V lost 6 bases to trimming and J lost 5 bases; unmatched junction nucleotides: 9. In DNA form, the CDR3 reads TGTGCCAGCAGCCCCCGCGGGGGGATCGACGAGCAGTACTTC. Protein product: CASSPRGGIDEQYF.

V gene TRBV20-1 combines with J gene TRBJ1-5; no definite D call. This CDR3 region has 15 residues. The ends were cut back, 1 base at V and 3 bases at J, with 13 bases in the middle. Germline loops: CDR1 DFQATT, CDR2 SNEGSKA (reference sequence). CDR3 protein: CSARGWGFDNQPQHF. The CDR3 coding sequence is TGCAGTGCTAGAGGATGGGGATTCGACAATCAGCCCCAGCATTTT.

This sequence joins TRBV28 and TRBJ2-7, with D possibly being TRBD1 (6 bases). V lost 5 bases and J 1 base, leaving 12 bases between the germline ends. The CDR3 length is 14 residues. CDR1 and CDR2 from the germline V gene are MDHEN and SYDVKM. The CDR3 DNA reads TGTGCCAGCAGTAAGGGACATCAGTCCTACGAGCAGTACTTC. Its translation is CASSKGHQSYEQYF.

This clonotype was seen many times. The J gene is TRBJ2-7, the V gene TRBV7-6, with D hard to call. With 2 bases removed from V and 4 bases from J, the gap between germline ends came to 12 bases. CDR1 is SGHVS and CDR2 is FNYEAQ in the germline V gene. The CDR3 runs 14 residues. The CDR3 DNA is TGTGCCAGCAGCTTATTTTCTGCGAGTTACGAGCAGTACTTC. Protein product: CASSLFSASYEQYF.

This clonotype was seen a single time. The rearrangement links TRBV7-9 to TRBJ1-1; no definite D call. V lost 6 bases and J 4 bases, leaving 18 bases between the germline ends. This CDR3 has 15 amino acids. CDR1 SEHNR and CDR2 FQNEAQ come from the germline V gene (reference sequence). CDR3 amino acids: CASSRQSGRGTEAFF. CDR3 sequence (DNA): TGTGCCAGCAGTCGTCAATCCGGACGGGGCACTGAAGCTTTCTTT.

The chain couples TRBV3-1 to TRBJ1-5; tentatively, D is TRBD1 (6 bases). V lost 4 bases to trimming and J lost 5 bases, with 15 bases between them. The CDR3 runs to 15 residues. Germline values: CDR1 LGHDT, CDR2 YNNKEL (reference sequence). Here the CDR3 DNA reads TGTGCCAGCAGCCCTAGCAGGGGCTGGGATCAGCCCCAGCATTTT. Amino acid sequence: CASSPSRGWDQPQHF.

The chain carries TRBV6-5 and TRBJ2-1; TRBD1 might be the D (6 bases). CDR3 length: 13 residues. Trimming removed 6 bases from V and 3 bases from J, with 9 bases in between. Germline values: CDR1 MNHEY, CDR2 SVGAGI. The CDR3 spells CASRNRVYNEQFF. DNA of the CDR3: TGTGCCAGCAGAAACAGGGTCTACAATGAGCAGTTCTTC.

To note about this clonotype: This may be a read error, as it is one base from a much larger clone. The chain links TRBV7-3 to TRBJ2-7; perhaps TRBD2 as D (6 bases). V lost 1 base and J 7 bases, leaving 11 bases between the germline ends. The germline V gene encodes CDR1 SGHTA and CDR2 FQGTGA. The CDR3 is 13 amino acids. As DNA, the CDR3 is TGTGCCAGCAGCTTAAGCGGGGCCAATGAGCAGTACTTC. Translation gives CASSLSGANEQYF.

This clonotype was found a few times. The chain links TRBV5-1 to TRBJ2-3, with 7 bases aligning to TRBD2. The trim removed 5 bases at V and 5 bases at J, leaving 8 bases unmatched. Germline CDR1 is SGHRS and CDR2 is YFSETQ. This CDR3 spans 14 amino acids. In nucleotides, the CDR3 is TGCGCCAGCAGGTCCGGGACTACTATAGATACGCAGTATTTT. Its translation: CASRSGTTIDTQYF. The full variable domain, with the rest looked up from reference TRBV5-1 and TRBJ2-3, is KAGVTQTPRYLIKTRGQQVTLSCSPISGHRSVSWYQQTPGQGLQFLFEYFSETQRNKGNFPGRFSGRQFSNSRSEMNVSTLELGDSALYLCASRSGTTIDTQYFGPGTRLTVL.

This clonotype appeared a few times. The chain carries TRBV29-1 and TRBJ2-1; weak D call: TRBD2 (5 bases). Germline CDR1 is SQVTM and CDR2 is ANQGSEA. V shed 0 bases and J shed 5 bases, with 11 bases lying between them. This CDR3 has 14 amino acids. The DNA of the CDR3 is TGCAGCGTTGAAGATTACTGGACTCACAATGAGCAGTTCTTC. Amino acids: CSVEDYWTHNEQFF.

In its sample, this clonotype was seen a few times. An end of the junction does not agree with germline; a read error may underlie this. The genes are TRBV12-3 or TRBV12-4 and TRBJ2-1; D remains ambiguous. The CDR3 loop spans 13 amino acids. This CDR3 is CTSSPQLDVEQFF. The CDR3 DNA is TGTACCAGCAGTCCCCAACTCGATGTCGAGCAGTTCTTC.

The chain has TRBV5-1 and TRBJ1-1; no clear D. This CDR3 is built from 14 residues. Looked up from germline, CDR1 is SGHRS and CDR2 is YFSETQ. V was cut by 5 bases and J by 3 bases, with 14 bases left in between. CDR3: CASRLALADTEAFF. The CDR3 region has the DNA TGCGCCAGCAGACTGGCCCTCGCCGACACTGAAGCTTTCTTT.

This clonotype was counted only a few times. The chain links TRBV28 to TRBJ2-1; 8 nucleotides line up with TRBD1. Per germline, CDR1 MDHEN and CDR2 SYDVKM. The CDR3 has 13 amino acids. V trimming: 1 base; J trimming: 8 bases; junction bases outside the gene matches: 1. Written as DNA, the CDR3 is TGTGCCAGCAGTTTATCAGGGGGCCATGAGCAGTTCTTC. Translating it yields CASSLSGGHEQFF.

The sample holds one count of this clonotype. An end of the junction differs from the germline gene, which may be a read error. This sequence joins TRBV3-1 and TRBJ2-7, with D perhaps matching TRBD2 (6 bases). The CDR3 consists of 18 residues. Germline lookup yields CDR1 LGHDT and CDR2 YNNKEL (reference sequence). The CDR3 DNA reads as TGTGCCAGCGGCCAAGACCGACCCCTCCGGGACTGGACCTACGAGCAGTACTTC. Protein product: CASGQDRPLRDWTYEQYF.